The 6 T cell receptor beta chains listed next were all sequenced from one sample in a study of blood T cell repertoires in COVID-19. The data were produced by immunoSEQ multiplex PCR, yet TCRdb's version contains in-frame clones alone and is incomplete. Found here are under 40,000 clones, about four fifths of them singletons; the top ten hold about 14%. The specimen was peripheral blood. The receptors stem from a man aged 50 to 60 with active or convalescent COVID-19.

The J gene is TRBJ1-4, the V gene TRBV19, with D tentatively TRBD1 (5 bases). The CDR3 runs to 12 residues. CDR1 and CDR2 from the germline V gene are LNHDA and SQIVND (reference sequence). V lost 3 bases to trimming and J lost 12 bases, with 11 bases between them. CDR3 in amino acids: CASSILGGELFF. The CDR3 DNA sequence: TGTGCCAGTAGTATTTTGGGGGGGGAACTGTTTTTT.

The rearrangement joins TRBV7-9 to TRBJ1-1; D remains ambiguous. The CDR3 is made up of 15 amino acids. The ends were cut back, 0 bases at V and 0 bases at J, with 8 bases in the middle. CDR1 is SEHNR, CDR2 FQNEAQ, per germline (reference sequence). CDR3 bases: TGTGCCAGCAGCTTAGCGCAGAAGATGAACACTGAAGCTTTCTTT. Translating gives CASSLAQKMNTEAFF.

This clone turned up a few times. V and J are TRBV5-1 and TRBJ2-5; TRBD1 matches 7 bases. V trimming: 0 bases; J trimming: 4 bases; junction bases outside the gene matches: 3. From germline, CDR1 is SGHRS and CDR2 YFSETQ. The CDR3 runs to 14 residues. CDR3 in DNA: TGCGCCAGCAGCTTGGGGGCAGGGGGAGAGACCCAGTACTTC. This encodes CASSLGAGGETQYF.

The rearrangement links TRBV7-7 to TRBJ2-5; 7 bases fit TRBD2. Trimming took 4 bases from V and 5 from J; bases not matched to a gene: 13. The CDR3 runs to 16 residues. Germline CDR1 is SSHAT and CDR2 is FNYEAQ (reference sequence). CDR3 protein: CASSSSGATLWETQYF. CDR3 nucleotides: TGTGCCAGCAGCTCCAGCGGGGCGACCTTGTGGGAGACCCAGTACTTC.

The chain combines TRBV7-2 with TRBJ1-2, with 9 nucleotides matching TRBD1. The germline gives CDR1 SGHTA, CDR2 FQGNSA. The CDR3 length is 13 residues. Trimming cost V 4 bases and J 6 bases; bases outside gene matches: 3. The CDR3, as DNA: TGTGCCAGCAGCTCGACAGGGGGTCATGGCTACACCTTC. Protein product: CASSSTGGHGYTF.

The chain joins TRBV27 to TRBJ1-1, with D possibly matching TRBD1 (6 bases). Germline V CDR1 and CDR2: MNHEY, SMNVEV (reference sequence). The CDR3 is 13 amino acids. V lost 5 bases to trimming and J lost 4 bases, with 11 bases between them. In nucleotides, the CDR3 is TGTGCCAGCAGTATAACAGGGACCACTGAAGCTTTCTTT. It encodes CASSITGTTEAFF.